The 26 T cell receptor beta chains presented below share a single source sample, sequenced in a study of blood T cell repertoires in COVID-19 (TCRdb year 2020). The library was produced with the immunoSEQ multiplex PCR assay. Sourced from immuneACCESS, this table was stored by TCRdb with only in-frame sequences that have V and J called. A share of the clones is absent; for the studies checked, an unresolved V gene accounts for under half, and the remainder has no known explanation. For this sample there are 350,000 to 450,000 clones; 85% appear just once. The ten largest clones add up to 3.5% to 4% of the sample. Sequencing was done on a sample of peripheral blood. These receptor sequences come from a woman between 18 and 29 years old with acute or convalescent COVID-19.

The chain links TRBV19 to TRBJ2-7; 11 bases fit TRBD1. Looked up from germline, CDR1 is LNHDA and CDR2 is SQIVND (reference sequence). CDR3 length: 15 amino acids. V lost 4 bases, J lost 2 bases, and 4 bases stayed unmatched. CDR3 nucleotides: TGTGCCAGTAGTACGAGGACAGGGGGCCCCTACGAGCAGTACTTC. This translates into CASSTRTGGPYEQYF.

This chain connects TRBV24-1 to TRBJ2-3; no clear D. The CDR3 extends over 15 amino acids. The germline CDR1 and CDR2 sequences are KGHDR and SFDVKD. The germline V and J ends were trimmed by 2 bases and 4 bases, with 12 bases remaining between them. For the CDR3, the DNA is TGTGCCACCAGTGATTCCGTACGCGTTGCAGATACGCAGTATTTT. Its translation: CATSDSVRVADTQYF.

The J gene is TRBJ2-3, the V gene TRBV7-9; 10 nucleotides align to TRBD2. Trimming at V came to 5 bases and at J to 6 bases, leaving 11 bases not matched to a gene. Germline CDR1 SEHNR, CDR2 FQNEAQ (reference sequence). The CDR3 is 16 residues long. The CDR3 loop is CASSASSGSSTDTQYF. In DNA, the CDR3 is TGTGCCAGCAGCGCGTCTAGCGGGAGCAGTACGGATACGCAGTATTTT.

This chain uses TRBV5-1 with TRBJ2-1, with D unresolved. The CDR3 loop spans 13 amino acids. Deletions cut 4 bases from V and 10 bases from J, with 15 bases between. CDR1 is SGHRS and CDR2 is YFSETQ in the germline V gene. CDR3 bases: TGCGCCAGCAGCCCAGACTCGGCCGGGGAGCAGTTCTTC. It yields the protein CASSPDSAGEQFF.

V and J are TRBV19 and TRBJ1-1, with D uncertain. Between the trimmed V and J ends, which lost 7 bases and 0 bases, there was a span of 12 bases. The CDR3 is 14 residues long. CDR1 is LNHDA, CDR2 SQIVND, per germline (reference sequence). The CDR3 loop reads CASIGHRMNTEAFF. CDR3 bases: TGTGCCAGTATTGGGCACCGCATGAACACTGAAGCTTTCTTT.

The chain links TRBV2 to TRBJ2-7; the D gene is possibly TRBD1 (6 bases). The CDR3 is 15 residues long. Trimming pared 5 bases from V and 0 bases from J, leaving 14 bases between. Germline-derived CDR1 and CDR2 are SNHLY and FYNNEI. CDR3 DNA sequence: TGTGCCAGCAGTCAGACAGGCAAGGGCTCCTACGAGCAGTACTTC. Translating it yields CASSQTGKGSYEQYF.

The CDR3 sequence: CASSLMSSSGVGRTQYF. For the CDR3, the DNA is TGTGCCAGCAGCCTTATGTCGAGTAGCGGGGTCGGTAGGACCCAGTACTTC. V and J are TRBV4-2 and TRBJ2-5; 8 nucleotides line up with TRBD2. The V segment lost 4 bases and the J segment 7 bases; nucleotides outside the gene matches: 17. Per the germline V gene, CDR1 is LGHNA and CDR2 is YNFKEQ. The CDR3 has 17 amino acids.

The CDR3 here is CASSPVYGYTF. In DNA, the CDR3 is TGTGCCAGTTCACCGGTCTATGGCTACACCTTC. The V call is TRBV11-1, the J call TRBJ1-2; D unresolved. The CDR3 is made up of 11 amino acids. The germline V and J ends were trimmed by 9 bases and 4 bases, with 9 bases remaining between them. Germline CDR1 and CDR2: SGHAT and FQDESV (reference sequence).

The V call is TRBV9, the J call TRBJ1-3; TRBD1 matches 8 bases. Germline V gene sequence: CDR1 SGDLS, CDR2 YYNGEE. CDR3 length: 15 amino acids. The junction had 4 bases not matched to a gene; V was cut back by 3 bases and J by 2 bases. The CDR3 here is CASSAQGAPGNTIYF. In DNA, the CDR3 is TGTGCCAGCAGCGCCCAGGGGGCGCCTGGAAACACCATATATTTT.

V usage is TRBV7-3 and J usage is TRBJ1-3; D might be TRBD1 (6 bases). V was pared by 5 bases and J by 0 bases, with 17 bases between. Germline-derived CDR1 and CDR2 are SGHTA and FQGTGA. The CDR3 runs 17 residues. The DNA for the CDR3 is TGTGCCAGCAGCCCAGGGGTTGGGCCGAACTCTGGAAACACCATATATTTT. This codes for CASSPGVGPNSGNTIYF.

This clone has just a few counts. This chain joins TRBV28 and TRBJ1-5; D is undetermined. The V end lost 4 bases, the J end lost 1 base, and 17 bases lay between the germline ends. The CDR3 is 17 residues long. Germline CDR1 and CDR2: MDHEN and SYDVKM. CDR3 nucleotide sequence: TGTGCCAGCAGTTCCTTAGACGGAGGGAGAAGCAATCAGCCCCAGCATTTT. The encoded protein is CASSSLDGGRSNQPQHF. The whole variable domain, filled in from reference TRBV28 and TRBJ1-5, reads DVKVTQSSRYLVKRTGEKVFLECVQDMDHENMFWYRQDPGLGLRLIYFSYDVKMKEKGDIPEGYSVSREKKERFSLILESASTNQTSMYLCASSSLDGGRSNQPQHFGDGTRLSIL.

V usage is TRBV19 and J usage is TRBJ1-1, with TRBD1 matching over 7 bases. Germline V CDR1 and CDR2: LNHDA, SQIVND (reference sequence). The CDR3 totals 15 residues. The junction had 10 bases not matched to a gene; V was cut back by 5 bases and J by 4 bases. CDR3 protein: CASSVTGSGSTEAFF. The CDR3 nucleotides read TGTGCCAGTAGTGTGACAGGGTCAGGGAGCACTGAAGCTTTCTTT.

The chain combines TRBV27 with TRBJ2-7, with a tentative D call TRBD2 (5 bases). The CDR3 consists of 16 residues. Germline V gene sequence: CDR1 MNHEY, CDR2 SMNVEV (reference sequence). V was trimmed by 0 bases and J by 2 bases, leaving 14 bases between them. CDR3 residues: CASSLSISGVTYEQYF. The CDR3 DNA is TGTGCCAGCAGTTTATCAATAAGCGGAGTGACCTACGAGCAGTACTTC.

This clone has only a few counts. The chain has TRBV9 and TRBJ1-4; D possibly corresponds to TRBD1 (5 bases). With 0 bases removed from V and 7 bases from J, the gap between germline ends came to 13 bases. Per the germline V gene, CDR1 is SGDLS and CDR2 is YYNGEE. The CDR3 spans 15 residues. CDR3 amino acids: CASSVAPWGGEKLFF. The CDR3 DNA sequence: TGTGCCAGCAGCGTAGCCCCCTGGGGGGGTGAAAAACTGTTTTTT.

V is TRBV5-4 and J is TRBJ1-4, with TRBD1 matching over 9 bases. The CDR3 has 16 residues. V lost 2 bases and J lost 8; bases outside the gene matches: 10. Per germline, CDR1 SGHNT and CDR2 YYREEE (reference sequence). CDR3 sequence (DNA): TGTGCCAGCAGCTTTAATCTACAGGGGGCGGGAGAAAAACTGTTTTTT. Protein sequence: CASSFNLQGAGEKLFF.

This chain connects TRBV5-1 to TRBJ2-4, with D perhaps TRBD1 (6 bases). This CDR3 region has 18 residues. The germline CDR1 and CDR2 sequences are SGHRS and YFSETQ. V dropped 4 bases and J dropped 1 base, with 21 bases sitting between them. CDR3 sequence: CASSPWGVGGSAKNIQYF. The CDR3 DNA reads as TGCGCCAGCAGCCCATGGGGTGTAGGGGGATCGGCCAAAAACATTCAGTACTTC.

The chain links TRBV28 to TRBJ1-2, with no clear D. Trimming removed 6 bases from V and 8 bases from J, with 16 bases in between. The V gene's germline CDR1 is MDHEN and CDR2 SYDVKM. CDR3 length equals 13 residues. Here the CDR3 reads CASSRGRGVGYTF. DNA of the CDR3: TGTGCCAGCAGCCGCGGCCGCGGAGTCGGCTACACCTTC.

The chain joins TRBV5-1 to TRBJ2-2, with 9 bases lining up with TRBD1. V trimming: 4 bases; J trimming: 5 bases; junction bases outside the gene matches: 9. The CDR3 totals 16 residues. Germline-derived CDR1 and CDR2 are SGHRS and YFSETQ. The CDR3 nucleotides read TGCGCCAGCAGCGCTGGGACAGGGAGATGGACCGGGGAGCTGTTTTTT. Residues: CASSAGTGRWTGELFF.

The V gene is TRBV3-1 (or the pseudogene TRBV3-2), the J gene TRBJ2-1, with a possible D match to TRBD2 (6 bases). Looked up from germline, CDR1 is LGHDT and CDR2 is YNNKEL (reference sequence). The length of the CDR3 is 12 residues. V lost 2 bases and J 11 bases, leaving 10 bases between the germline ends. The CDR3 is CASSQLGGQQFF. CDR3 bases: TGTGCCAGCAGCCAACTCGGGGGTCAGCAGTTCTTC.

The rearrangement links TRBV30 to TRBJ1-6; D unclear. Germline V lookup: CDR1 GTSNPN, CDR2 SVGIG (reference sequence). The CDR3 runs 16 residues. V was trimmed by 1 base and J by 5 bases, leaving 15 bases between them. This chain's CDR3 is CAWSAVRTTNNSPLHF. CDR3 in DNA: TGTGCCTGGAGTGCAGTAAGGACTACTAATAATTCACCCCTCCACTTT.

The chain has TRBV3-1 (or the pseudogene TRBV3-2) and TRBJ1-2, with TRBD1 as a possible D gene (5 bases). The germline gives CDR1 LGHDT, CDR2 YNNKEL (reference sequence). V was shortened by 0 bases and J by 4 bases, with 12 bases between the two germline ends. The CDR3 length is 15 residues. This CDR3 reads CASSQETGTVYGYTF. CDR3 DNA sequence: TGTGCCAGCAGCCAAGAAACCGGGACTGTCTATGGCTACACCTTC.

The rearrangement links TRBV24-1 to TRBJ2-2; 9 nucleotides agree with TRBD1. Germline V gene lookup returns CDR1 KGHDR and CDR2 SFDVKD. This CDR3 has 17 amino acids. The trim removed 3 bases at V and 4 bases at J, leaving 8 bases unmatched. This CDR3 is CATSDTNRGRSTGELFF. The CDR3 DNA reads TGTGCCACCAGTGATACCAACAGGGGGCGTAGCACCGGGGAGCTGTTTTTT.

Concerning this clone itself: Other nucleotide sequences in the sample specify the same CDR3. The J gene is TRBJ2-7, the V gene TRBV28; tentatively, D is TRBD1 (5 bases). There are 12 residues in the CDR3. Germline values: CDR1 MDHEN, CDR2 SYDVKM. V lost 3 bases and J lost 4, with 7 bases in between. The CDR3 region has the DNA TGTGCCAGCAGTTTCAGGGAATACGAGCAGTACTTC. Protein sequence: CASSFREYEQYF.

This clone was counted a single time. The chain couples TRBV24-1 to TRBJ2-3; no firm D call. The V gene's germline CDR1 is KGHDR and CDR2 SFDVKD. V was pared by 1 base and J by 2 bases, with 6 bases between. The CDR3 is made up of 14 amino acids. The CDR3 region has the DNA TGTGCCACCAGTGATTTAGCTAACACAGATACGCAGTATTTT. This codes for CATSDLANTDTQYF.

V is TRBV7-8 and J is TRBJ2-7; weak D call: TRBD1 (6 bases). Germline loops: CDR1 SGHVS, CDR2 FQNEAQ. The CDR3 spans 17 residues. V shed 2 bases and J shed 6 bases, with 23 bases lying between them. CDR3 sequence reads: CASSLKTGFVSSSEQYF. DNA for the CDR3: TGTGCCAGCAGCTTAAAAACAGGGTTCGTATCCTCATCCGAGCAGTACTTC. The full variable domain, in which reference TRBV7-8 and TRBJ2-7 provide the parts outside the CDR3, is GAGVSQSPRYKVAKRGQDVALRCDPISGHVSLFWYQQALGQGPEFLTYFQNEAQLDKSGLPSDRFFAERPEGSVSTLKIQRTQQEDSAVYLCASSLKTGFVSSSEQYFGPGTRLTVT.

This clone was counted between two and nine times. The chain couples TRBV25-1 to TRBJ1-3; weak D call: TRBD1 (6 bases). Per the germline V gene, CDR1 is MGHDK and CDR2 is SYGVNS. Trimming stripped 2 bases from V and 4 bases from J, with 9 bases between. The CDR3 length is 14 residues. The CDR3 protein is CASSEHGQGNTIYF. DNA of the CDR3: TGTGCCAGCAGTGAACATGGACAGGGAAACACCATATATTTT.